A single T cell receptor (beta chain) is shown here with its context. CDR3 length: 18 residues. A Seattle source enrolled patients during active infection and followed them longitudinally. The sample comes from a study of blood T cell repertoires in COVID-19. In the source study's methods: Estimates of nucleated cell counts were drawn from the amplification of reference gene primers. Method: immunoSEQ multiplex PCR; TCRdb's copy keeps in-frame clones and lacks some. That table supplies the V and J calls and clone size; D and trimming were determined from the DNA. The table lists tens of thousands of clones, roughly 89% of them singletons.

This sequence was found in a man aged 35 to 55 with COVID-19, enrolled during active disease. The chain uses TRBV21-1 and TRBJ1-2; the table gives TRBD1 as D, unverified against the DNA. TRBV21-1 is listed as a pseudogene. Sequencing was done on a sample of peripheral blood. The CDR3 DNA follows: TGTGCCAGCAGCAAAGGGGCGCCAGGGCAGAATTCTAACTATGGCTACACCTTC. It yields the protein CASSKGAPGQNSNYGYTF.